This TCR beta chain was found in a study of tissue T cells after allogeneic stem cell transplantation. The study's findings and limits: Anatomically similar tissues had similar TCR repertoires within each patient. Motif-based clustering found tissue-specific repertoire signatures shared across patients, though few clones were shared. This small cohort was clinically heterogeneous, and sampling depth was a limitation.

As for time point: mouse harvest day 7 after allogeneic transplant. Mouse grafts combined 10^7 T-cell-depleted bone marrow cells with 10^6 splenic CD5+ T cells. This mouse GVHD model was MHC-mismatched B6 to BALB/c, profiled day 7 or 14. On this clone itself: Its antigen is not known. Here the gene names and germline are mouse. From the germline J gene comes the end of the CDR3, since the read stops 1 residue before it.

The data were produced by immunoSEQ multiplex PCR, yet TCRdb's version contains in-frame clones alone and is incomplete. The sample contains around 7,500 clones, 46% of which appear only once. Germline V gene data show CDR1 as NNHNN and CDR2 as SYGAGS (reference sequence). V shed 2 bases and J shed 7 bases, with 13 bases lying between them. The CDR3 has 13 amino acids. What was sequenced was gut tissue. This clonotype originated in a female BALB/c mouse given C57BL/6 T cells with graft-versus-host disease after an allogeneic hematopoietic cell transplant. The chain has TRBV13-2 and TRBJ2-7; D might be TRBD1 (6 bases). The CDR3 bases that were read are TGTGCCAGCGGTGAAAGGACAGTCCGAGAACAGTAC. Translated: CASGERTVREQY. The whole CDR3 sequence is CASGERTVREQYF.